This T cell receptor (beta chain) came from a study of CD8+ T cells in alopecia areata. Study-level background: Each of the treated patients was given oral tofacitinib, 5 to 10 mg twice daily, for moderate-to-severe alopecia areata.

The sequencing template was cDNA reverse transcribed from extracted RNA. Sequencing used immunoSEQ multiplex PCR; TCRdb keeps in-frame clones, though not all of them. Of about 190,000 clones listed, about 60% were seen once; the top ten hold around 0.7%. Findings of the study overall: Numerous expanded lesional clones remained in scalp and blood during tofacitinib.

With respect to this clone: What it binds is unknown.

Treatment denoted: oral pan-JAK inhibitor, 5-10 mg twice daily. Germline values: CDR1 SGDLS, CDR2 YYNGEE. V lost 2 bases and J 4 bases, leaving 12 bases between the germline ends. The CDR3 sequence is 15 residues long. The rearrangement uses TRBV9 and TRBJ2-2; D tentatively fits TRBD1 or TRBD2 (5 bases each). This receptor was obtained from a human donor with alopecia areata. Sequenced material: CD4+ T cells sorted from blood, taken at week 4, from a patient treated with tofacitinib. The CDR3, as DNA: TGTGCCAGCAGCGTGGGGACCCCGGGCACCGGGGAGCTGTTTTTT. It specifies CASSVGTPGTGELFF.